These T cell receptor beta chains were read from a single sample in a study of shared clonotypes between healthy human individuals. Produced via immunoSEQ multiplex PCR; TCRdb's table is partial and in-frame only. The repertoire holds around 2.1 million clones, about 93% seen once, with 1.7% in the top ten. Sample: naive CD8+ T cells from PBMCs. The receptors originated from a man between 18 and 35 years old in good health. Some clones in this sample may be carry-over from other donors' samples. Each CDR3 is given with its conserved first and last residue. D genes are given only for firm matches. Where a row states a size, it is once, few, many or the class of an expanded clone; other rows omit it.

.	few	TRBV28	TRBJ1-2	TGTGCCACCACCTCAGGAGGGGGCTATGGCTACACCTTC	CATTSGGGYGYTF
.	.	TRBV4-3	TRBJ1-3	TGCGCCAGCAGCCAAGAATCGGAGGGATCCGGAAACACCATATATTTT	CASSQESEGSGNTIYF
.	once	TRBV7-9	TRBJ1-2	TGTGCCAGCAGCACCAGGGACCGCTACACCTTC	CASSTRDRYTF
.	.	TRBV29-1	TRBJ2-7	TGCAGCGTTGGCACACAGGGATACGAGCAGTACTTC	CSVGTQGYEQYF
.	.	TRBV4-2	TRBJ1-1	TGTGCCAGCAGCCAGGGGGTGAACACTGAAGCTTTCTTT	CASSQGVNTEAFF
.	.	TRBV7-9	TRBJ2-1	TGTGCCAGCAGCTTAGCGAGCAATGAGCAGTTCTTC	CASSLASNEQFF
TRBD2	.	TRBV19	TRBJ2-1	TGTGCCAGTAACCTAGCGGGAGTCCATGAGCAGTTCTTC	CASNLAGVHEQFF
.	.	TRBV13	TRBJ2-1	TGTGCCAGCAGCCCTTGGGGGCGGGGATACAATGAGCAGTTCTTC	CASSPWGRGYNEQFF
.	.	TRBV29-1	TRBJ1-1	TGCAGCGTTGGGTACAGAGAGAACACTGAAGCTTTCTTT	CSVGYRENTEAFF
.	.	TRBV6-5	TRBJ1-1	TGTGCCAGCAGTTACGCGGCCTCCGGACGGAACACTGAAGCTTTCTTT	CASSYAASGRNTEAFF
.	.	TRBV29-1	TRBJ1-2	TGCAGCGCCCTCCCGGGGGAAAACGGCTACACCTTC	CSALPGENGYTF
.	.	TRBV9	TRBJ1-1	TGTGCCAGCAGCGCTACTCCAGGGATCGGGCTTGCCACTGAAGCTTTCTTT	CASSATPGIGLATEAFF
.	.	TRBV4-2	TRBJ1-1	TGTGCCAGCGGGATTTACACTGAAGCTTTCTTT	CASGIYTEAFF
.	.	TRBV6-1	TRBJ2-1	TGTGCCAGCAACGGTCCCTTTTCCCCCATTGAGCAGTTCTTC	CASNGPFSPIEQFF
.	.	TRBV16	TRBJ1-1	TGTGCCAGCAGCCACGCGAGGGGGTCAATGAACACTGAAGCTTTCTTT	CASSHARGSMNTEAFF
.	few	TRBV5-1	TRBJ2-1	TGCGCCAGCAGCCCCGTTGGCTCCTACAATGAGCAGTTCTTC	CASSPVGSYNEQFF
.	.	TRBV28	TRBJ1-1	TGTGCCAGTTCAAAAGGGGGGGGGACTGAAGCTTTCTTT	CASSKGGGTEAFF
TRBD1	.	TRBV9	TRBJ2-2	TGTGCCAGCAGCCCCGGGACAGGGAGCACCGGGGAGCTGTTTTTT	CASSPGTGSTGELFF
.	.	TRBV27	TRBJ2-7	TGTGCCAGCAGTTCAAAACTTCGTCTCTACGAGCAGTACTTC	CASSSKLRLYEQYF
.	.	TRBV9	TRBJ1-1	TGTGCCAGCAGCGCGACAGGTACCCGAAACACTGAAGCTTTCTTT	CASSATGTRNTEAFF
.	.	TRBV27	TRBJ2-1	TGTGCCAGCAGTTTATCGAATAGGCCCATCAATGAGCAGTTCTTC	CASSLSNRPINEQFF
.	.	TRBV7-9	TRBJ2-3	TGTGCCAGCAGCTCCCCCACAGATACGCAGTATTTT	CASSSPTDTQYF
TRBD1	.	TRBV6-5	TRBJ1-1	TGTGCCAGCAGTTGGACAGGGCGGTCTCCTGAAGCTTTCTTT	CASSWTGRSPEAFF
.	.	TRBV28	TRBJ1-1	TGTGCCAGCAGTTTGGGGGGGGCTGAAGCTTTCTTT	CASSLGGAEAFF
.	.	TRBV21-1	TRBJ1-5	TGTGCCAGCAGCAAAGCGGTGTTCGGGTGCAATCAGCCCCAGCATTTT	CASSKAVFGCNQPQHF
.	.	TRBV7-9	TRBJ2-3	TGTGCCAGCAGCTTATTCGGCGGGAGCACAGATACGCAGTATTTT	CASSLFGGSTDTQYF
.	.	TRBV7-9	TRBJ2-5	TGTGCCAGCAGCTTTGGGGGAACCCAAGAGACCCAGTACTTC	CASSFGGTQETQYF
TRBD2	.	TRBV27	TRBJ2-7	TGTGCCAGCAGACTAGGACTAGCGGCCTACGAGCAGTACTTC	CASRLGLAAYEQYF
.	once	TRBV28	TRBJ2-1	TGTGCCAGCAGTTTATTGGAAGATCCCTACAATGAGCAGTTCTTC	CASSLLEDPYNEQFF
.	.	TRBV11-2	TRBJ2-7	TGTGCCAGCAGCTACGAGGACCACGAGCAGTACTTC	CASSYEDHEQYF
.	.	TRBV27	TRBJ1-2	TGTGCCAGCAGCGCGACGGGGGGGTTCCATGGCTACACCTTC	CASSATGGFHGYTF
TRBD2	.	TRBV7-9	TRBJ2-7	TGTGCCAGCAGCTTAGGGCCGCGGGAGCCCTCCTACGAGCAGTACTTC	CASSLGPREPSYEQYF
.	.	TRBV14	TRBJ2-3	TGTGCCAGCAGCGGCGCGGAGGGGATAGATACGCAGTATTTT	CASSGAEGIDTQYF
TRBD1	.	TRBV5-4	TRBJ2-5	TGTGCCAGCAGCCCTGGGACAGGGCCGTTGGGACAAGAGACCCAGTACTTC	CASSPGTGPLGQETQYF
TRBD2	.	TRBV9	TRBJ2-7	TGTGCCAGCAGCGCACGGGACTATCCTGCCGAGCAGTACTTC	CASSARDYPAEQYF
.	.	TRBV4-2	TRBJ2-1	TGTGCCAGCAGCCAAGATCCCCTACATATTTCCTACAATGAGCAGTTCTTC	CASSQDPLHISYNEQFF
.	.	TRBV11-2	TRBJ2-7	TGTGCCAGCAGCTCTAGGAGGGGTCGGGGGCCTGTCGGGCAGCAGTACTTC	CASSSRRGRGPVGQQYF
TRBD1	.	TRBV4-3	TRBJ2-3	TGCGCCAGCAGCCAAGACGGGACAGGGCCCACAGATACGCAGTATTTT	CASSQDGTGPTDTQYF
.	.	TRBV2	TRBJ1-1	TGTGCCAGCAGTGAAGGGCGGGTCCTCTACTGGAACACTGAAGCTTTCTTT	CASSEGRVLYWNTEAFF
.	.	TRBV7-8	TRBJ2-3	TGTGCCAGCAGCACTACAGATACGCAGTATTTT	CASSTTDTQYF
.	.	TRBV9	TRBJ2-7	TGTGCCAGCAGCGTAGAGGGGGATGGCAGCCTTTACGAGCAGTACTTC	CASSVEGDGSLYEQYF
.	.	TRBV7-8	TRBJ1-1	TGTGCCAGCAGCTTCGGGCAGGGGCCAACCGACACTGAAGCTTTCTTT	CASSFGQGPTDTEAFF
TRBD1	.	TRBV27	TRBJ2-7	TGTGCCAGCAGTTTTCTGTCAGGGGGATTAGTGCAGTACTTC	CASSFLSGGLVQYF
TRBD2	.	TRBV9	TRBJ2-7	TGTGCCAGCAGCACCGGACTAGAGGAATACGAGCAGTACTTC	CASSTGLEEYEQYF
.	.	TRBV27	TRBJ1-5	TGTGCCAGCAGTTTATCCCTTGGCGCTCAGCCCCAGCATTTT	CASSLSLGAQPQHF
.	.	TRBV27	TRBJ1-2	TGTGCCAGCAGTTTTCTCGGGGAAGGCATAGGCTATGGCTACACCTTC	CASSFLGEGIGYGYTF
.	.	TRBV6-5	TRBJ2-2	TGTGCCAGCAGTTACCACCGGGCGGCGGTCACCGGGGAGCTGTTTTTT	CASSYHRAAVTGELFF
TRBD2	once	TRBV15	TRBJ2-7	TGTGCCACCAGCACCCAGGCTAGCGGGAGTACCTACGAGCAGTACTTC	CATSTQASGSTYEQYF
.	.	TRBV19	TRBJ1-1	TGTGCCAGTAGTTTTAAAGATGGGAACACTGAAGCTTTCTTT	CASSFKDGNTEAFF
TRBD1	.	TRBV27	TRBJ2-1	TGTGCCAGCAGTTTACTCTGGGACAGGGTGGGCAATGAGCAGTTCTTC	CASSLLWDRVGNEQFF
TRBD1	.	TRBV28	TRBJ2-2	TGTGCCAGCGGTTGGGGACAGGGTGGTGCCGGGGAGCTGTTTTTT	CASGWGQGGAGELFF
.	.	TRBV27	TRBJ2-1	TGTGCCAGCAGTTTAGGCCAGGGGGGGTACAATGAGCAGTTCTTC	CASSLGQGGYNEQFF
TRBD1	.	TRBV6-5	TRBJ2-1	TGTGCCAGCAGTCCCCTAGGACAGGCCGGGAATGAGCAGTTCTTC	CASSPLGQAGNEQFF